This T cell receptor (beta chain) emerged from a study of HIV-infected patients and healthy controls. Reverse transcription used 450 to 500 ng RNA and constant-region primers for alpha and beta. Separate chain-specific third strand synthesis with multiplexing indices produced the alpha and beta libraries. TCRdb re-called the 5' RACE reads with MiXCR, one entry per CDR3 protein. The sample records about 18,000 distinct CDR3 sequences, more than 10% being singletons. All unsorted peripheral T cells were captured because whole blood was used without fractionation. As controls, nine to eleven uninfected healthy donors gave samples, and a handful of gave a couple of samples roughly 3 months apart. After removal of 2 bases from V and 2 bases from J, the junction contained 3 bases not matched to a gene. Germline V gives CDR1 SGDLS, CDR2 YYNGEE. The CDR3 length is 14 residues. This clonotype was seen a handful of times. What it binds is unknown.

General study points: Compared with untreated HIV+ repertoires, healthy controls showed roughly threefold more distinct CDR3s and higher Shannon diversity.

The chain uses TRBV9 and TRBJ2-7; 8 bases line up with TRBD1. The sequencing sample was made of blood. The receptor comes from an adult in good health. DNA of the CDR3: TGTGCCAGCAGCGTCGGGACAGGTACCTACGAGCAGTACTTC. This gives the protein CASSVGTGTYEQYF.